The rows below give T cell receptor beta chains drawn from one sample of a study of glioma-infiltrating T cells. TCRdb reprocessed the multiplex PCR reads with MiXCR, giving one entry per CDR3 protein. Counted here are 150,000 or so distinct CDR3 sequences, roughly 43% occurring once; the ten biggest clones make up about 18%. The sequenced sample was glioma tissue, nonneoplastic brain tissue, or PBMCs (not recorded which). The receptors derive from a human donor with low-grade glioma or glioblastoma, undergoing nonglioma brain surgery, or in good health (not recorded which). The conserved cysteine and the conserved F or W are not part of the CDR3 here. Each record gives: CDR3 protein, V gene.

cdr3_aa: ASSFSGRSSETQY
v_call: TRBV6-6

cdr3_aa: ASIRPGLRLYSDNEQF
v_call: TRBV6-1

cdr3_aa: ATSDRGTQYNEQF
v_call: TRBV24-1

cdr3_aa: ATWFTYHQPQH
v_call: TRBV15

cdr3_aa: ASSKRSGDRYNEQF
v_call: TRBV11-3

cdr3_aa: ASRTYERTDTQY
v_call: TRBV27

cdr3_aa: ATSRDMGNYGST
v_call: TRBV15

cdr3_aa: ASSLDSSNQPQH
v_call: TRBV7-3

cdr3_aa: ASSDAGAGSYEQY
v_call: TRBV6-2/TRBV6-3

cdr3_aa: ASSSSGGAFEQF
v_call: TRBV6-1

cdr3_aa: ASSETPPDPKDTQY
v_call: TRBV6-1

cdr3_aa: SAFGLGKETQY
v_call: TRBV20-1

cdr3_aa: ASSFYPGNEKLF
v_call: TRBV2

cdr3_aa: ASSPGRWTNTQY
v_call: TRBV14

cdr3_aa: ASSETGDTTFYEQY
v_call: TRBV19

cdr3_aa: ASSLGLSYEQY
v_call: TRBV7-2

cdr3_aa: ASSLFGNEQF
v_call: TRBV27

cdr3_aa: ASRQGAEAF
v_call: TRBV27

cdr3_aa: ASSYSGTAPNYGYT
v_call: TRBV6-5

cdr3_aa: ATSDPVGYGYT
v_call: TRBV24-1

cdr3_aa: ASSSGLAYEQY
v_call: TRBV27

cdr3_aa: ASSQGGTSSYNEQF
v_call: TRBV4-1

cdr3_aa: ASGSQGYGYT
v_call: TRBV2

cdr3_aa: SARLQGGGNQPQH
v_call: TRBV20-1

cdr3_aa: ASSYSRGRRSYEQY
v_call: TRBV6-5

cdr3_aa: PSSPPGQPGETQY
v_call: TRBV28